The entry below describes one T cell receptor (beta chain). This clone came up a few times. What antigen it recognizes has not been identified. One base away there is no much larger clone; base qualities are not given. The collaborating institutions used their own protocols to collect whole blood in K2EDTA tubes. For TCRbeta analysis, collaborators shipped samples as frozen whole blood, isolated PBMCs, or DNA extracted from either of those sample types. The CDR3 starts with the cysteine, ends with the phenylalanine, and has 15 residues. The entry retains the CDR3 DNA only, 45 bases that are in frame from base 1. These data come from a study of blood T cell repertoires in COVID-19 (dated by TCRdb to about 2020). A note on the overall study: The collaborator samples originated in the United States, Italy and Spain and spanned the acute and convalescent phases of COVID-19. A de-identified subject ID, COVID-19 status, age in years and sex were almost always included in the sample metadata. Subjects who had been exposed to COVID-19, were actively infected with it, or had recovered from it provided the deeply sampled blood TCRbeta repertoires that made up the dataset. The prospective study material was composed of cDNA or gDNA derived from T cells, B-cell-depleted T cells, or PBMCs. Where available, HLA class I and class II types were obtained from metadata supplied by the sample provider rather than from assay-based typing. The samples were drawn from the first 160 participants of the ongoing ImmuneRACE study and from about 1,200 subjects provided by 6 global collaborators. The repertoires were released in a freely available public database meant as a resource for research on the immune response to SARS-CoV-2. The investigation overall reported the following: The amount of clinical and demographic metadata varied by source and participant and was provided uncurated.

TCRbeta CDR3 regions were amplified from genomic DNA by means of the immunoSEQ Assay, a bias-controlled multiplex PCR. On the authors' methods: Nucleated cell counts per sample were estimated from amplification of reference gene primers within the assay. To quantify the absolute abundance of each unique TCRbeta CDR3 rearrangement, sequence reads were collapsed and filtered. For each sample, productive Simpson clonality was calculated as the square root of Simpson's diversity index over productive rearrangements. TCRdb limited this immuneACCESS table to in-frame rearrangements with V and J called. A share of clones is missing; checked studies link under half to unresolved V genes, and the rest is unexplained. Clone size and V and J calls were adopted from that table, with D and trimming inferred from the DNA. The sample data list over 40,000 clones, and around 84% of these were observed just once. Approximately 4.1% of the sample goes to the ten largest clones.

The sample consisted of peripheral blood. This sequence was found in a man at least 80 years old with active COVID-19. The rearrangement combines TRBV12-2 with TRBJ2-7; the table assigns TRBD1, which was not confirmed against the DNA. TRBV12-2 is shown as a pseudogene. The DNA sequence is as follows: TGTGCAAGTCGCTTCAGGGGGGTCAAAATCTACGAGCAGTACTTC. This gives the protein CASRFRGVKIYEQYF.